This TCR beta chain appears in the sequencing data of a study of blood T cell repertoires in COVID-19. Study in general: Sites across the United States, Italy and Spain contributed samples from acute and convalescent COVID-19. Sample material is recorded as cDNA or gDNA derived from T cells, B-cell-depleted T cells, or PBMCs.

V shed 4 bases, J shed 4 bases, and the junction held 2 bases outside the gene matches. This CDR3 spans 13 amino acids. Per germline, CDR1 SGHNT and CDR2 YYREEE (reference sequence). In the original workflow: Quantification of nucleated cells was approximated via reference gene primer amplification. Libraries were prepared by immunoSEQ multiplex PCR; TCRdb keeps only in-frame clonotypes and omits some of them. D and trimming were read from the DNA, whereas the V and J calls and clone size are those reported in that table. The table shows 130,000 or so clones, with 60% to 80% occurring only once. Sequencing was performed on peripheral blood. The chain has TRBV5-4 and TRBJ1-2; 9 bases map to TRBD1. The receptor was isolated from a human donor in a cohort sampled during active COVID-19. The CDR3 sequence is CASSTQGAYGYTF. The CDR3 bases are TGTGCCAGCAGCACACAGGGGGCCTATGGCTACACCTTC.